The clone carrying this T cell receptor beta chain was observed at least ten times. The target antigen is unknown. These data come from a study of T cells after yellow fever vaccination. Points from the study as a whole: Reappearance after the booster was seen for most primary-vaccination clones, at roughly 96% CD4 and 75% to 90% CD8. High-abundance clonotypes from the bulk population could contaminate FACS-sorted repertoires. Clonotypes found in both CD4 and CD8 compartments made up a small share.

TCRdb reprocessed the 5' RACE reads via MiXCR and lists one record per CDR3 protein. In the table there are around 27,000 distinct CDR3 sequences, 4% to 4.5% of which are singletons. Germline CDR1 and CDR2: LNHDA and SQIVND (reference sequence). V was trimmed by 7 bases and J by 6 bases, leaving 15 bases between them. The CDR3 runs to 13 residues. This rearrangement joins TRBV19 to TRBJ1-2; D is undetermined. The TCR was taken from a young man who received the YFV17D yellow fever vaccine. Material: CD8+ T cells sorted from PBMCs, obtained 5 days after the yellow fever booster vaccination. The CDR3 protein is CASTLSPWDGYTF. The CDR3 DNA reads TGTGCCAGTACCCTCTCTCCGTGGGATGGCTACACCTTC.